This TCR beta chain was identified during a study of T cells in Graves' hyperthyroidism and ophthalmopathy. The germline gives CDR1 GTSNPN, CDR2 SVGIG (reference sequence). Trimming removed 0 bases from V and 3 bases from J, with 5 bases in between. The CDR3 is 12 residues long. TCR beta CDR3 regions were amplified from RNA. TCR CDR3 regions were first amplified by RT-PCR with HTBI primers. TCRdb called the multiplex PCR reads again in MiXCR, with one record for every CDR3 protein. The data contain around 340,000 distinct CDR3 sequences, around 14% of them singletons. In this sample, this clonotype turned up a few times.

This TCR derives from a woman in her twenties or thirties with Graves' hyperthyroidism. The J gene is TRBJ1-2, the V gene TRBV30; no firm D call. The source material was blood. DNA for the CDR3: TGTGCCTGGAGTGTAGTGGACTATGGCTACACCTTC. Its protein is CAWSVVDYGYTF.